Listed below are T cell receptor beta chains from one sample, sequenced in a study of cytomegalovirus exposure and HLA in healthy donors. The table came from immunoSEQ multiplex PCR; TCRdb's copy has only in-frame clones and leaves some out. The listing contains just over 150,000 clones. Specimen: PBMCs. The receptors come from a man aged 30 to 45 in good health and CMV-seronegative. Each CDR3 is given with its conserved first and last residue. Fields, in order: V gene, J gene, D gene, CDR3 protein, CDR3 DNA. A D gene is named only where the DNA matches it firmly.

V: TRBV7-3; J: TRBJ1-1; D: NA; CDR3: CASSAGPNTEAFF; DNA: TGTGCCAGCAGCGCGGGCCCGAACACTGAAGCTTTCTTT
V: TRBV5-1; J: TRBJ2-1; D: NA; CDR3: CASSLTGGSYNEQFF; DNA: TGCGCCAGCAGCTTAACCGGCGGCTCCTACAATGAGCAGTTCTTC
V: TRBV5-1; J: TRBJ1-3; D: TRBD1; CDR3: CASSFGTGGNTIYF; DNA: TGCGCCAGCAGCTTCGGGACAGGTGGAAACACCATATATTTT
V: TRBV27; J: TRBJ1-6; D: NA; CDR3: CASSSKTHGGLTDNSPLHF; DNA: TGTGCCAGCAGTTCAAAAACTCACGGGGGTCTTACGGATAATTCACCCCTCCACTTT
V: TRBV19; J: TRBJ2-5; D: TRBD1; CDR3: CASSRTLGTGFQETQYF; DNA: TGTGCCAGTAGCCGGACCCTAGGGACAGGGTTTCAAGAGACCCAGTACTTC
V: TRBV7-3; J: TRBJ2-1; D: TRBD2; CDR3: CASSLFQTSGRRYNEQFF; DNA: TGTGCCAGCAGCTTATTTCAGACTAGCGGGAGGAGGTACAATGAGCAGTTCTTC
V: TRBV27; J: TRBJ1-4; D: TRBD1; CDR3: CASSLGTGGQRLFF; DNA: TGTGCCAGCAGTTTAGGAACAGGGGGGCAAAGGCTGTTTTTT
V: TRBV6-5; J: TRBJ2-7; D: NA; CDR3: CASSYLGDFYEQYF; DNA: TGTGCCAGCAGTTACCTGGGGGACTTCTACGAGCAGTACTTC
V: TRBV19; J: TRBJ2-1; D: TRBD2; CDR3: CASSPGLAANWGFF; DNA: TGTGCCAGTAGTCCTGGACTAGCGGCGAACTGGGGGTTCTTC
V: TRBV4-2; J: TRBJ2-2; D: TRBD2; CDR3: CASSQVVAGETGELFF; DNA: TGTGCCAGCAGCCAAGTAGTAGCGGGGGAGACCGGGGAGCTGTTTTTT
V: TRBV6-1; J: TRBJ1-1; D: NA; CDR3: CASSATRSNTEAFF; DNA: TGTGCCAGCAGTGCCACCAGGTCGAACACTGAAGCTTTCTTT
V: TRBV6-5; J: TRBJ1-2; D: NA; CDR3: CATLGAVGYGYTF; DNA: TGTGCCACCTTAGGGGCTGTGGGATATGGCTACACCTTC
V: TRBV7-2; J: TRBJ1-3; D: TRBD1; CDR3: CASSLTGIAGNTIYF; DNA: TGTGCCAGCAGCTTGACAGGGATCGCTGGAAACACCATATATTTT
V: TRBV27; J: TRBJ1-1; D: NA; CDR3: CASSMTAYTEAFF; DNA: TGTGCCAGCAGTATGACAGCCTACACTGAAGCTTTCTTT
V: TRBV2; J: TRBJ2-7; D: TRBD2; CDR3: CASTRTSSSYEQYF; DNA: TGTGCCAGCACCAGGACTAGTAGCTCCTACGAGCAGTACTTC
V: TRBV4-3; J: TRBJ2-7; D: NA; CDR3: CASSQDRGYEQYF; DNA: TGCGCCAGCAGCCAAGACAGGGGTTACGAGCAGTACTTC
V: TRBV11-1; J: TRBJ2-7; D: TRBD1; CDR3: CASSFEQGAYEQYF; DNA: TGTGCCAGCAGCTTCGAACAGGGGGCCTACGAGCAGTACTTC
V: TRBV9; J: TRBJ2-7; D: TRBD1; CDR3: CASSGGQNYEQYF; DNA: TGTGCCAGCAGCGGGGGACAGAACTACGAGCAGTACTTC
V: TRBV29-1; J: TRBJ2-3; D: NA; CDR3: CSVEPAGTDTQYF; DNA: TGCAGCGTAGAACCAGCGGGCACAGATACGCAGTATTTT
V: TRBV27; J: TRBJ2-3; D: TRBD2; CDR3: CASSSLTSGRTDTQYF; DNA: TGTGCCAGCAGTTCTCTTACAAGCGGGAGAACAGATACGCAGTATTTT
V: TRBV13; J: TRBJ1-1; D: NA; CDR3: CASSLVQGMNTEAFF; DNA: TGTGCCAGCAGCTTAGTTCAGGGAATGAACACTGAAGCTTTCTTT
V: TRBV7-3; J: TRBJ2-2; D: TRBD2; CDR3: CASRLFASGNHGELFF; DNA: TGTGCCAGCCGTCTCTTCGCCAGCGGGAACCACGGGGAGCTGTTTTTT
V: TRBV4-3; J: TRBJ1-4; D: TRBD1; CDR3: CASSQGDRDNEKLFF; DNA: TGCGCCAGCAGCCAAGGGGACAGAGATAATGAAAAACTGTTTTTT
V: TRBV4-3; J: TRBJ2-7; D: NA; CDR3: CASSQFSGQTYEQYF; DNA: TGCGCCAGCAGCCAATTCAGCGGGCAAACCTACGAGCAGTACTTC
V: TRBV2; J: TRBJ1-1; D: NA; CDR3: CASILDSDTEAFF; DNA: TGTGCCAGCATCCTCGACTCGGACACTGAAGCTTTCTTT
V: TRBV19; J: TRBJ2-3; D: TRBD2; CDR3: CASSIDFMGLAGSTDTQYF; DNA: TGTGCCAGTAGTATAGATTTCATGGGGCTAGCGGGATCTACAGATACGCAGTATTTT
V: TRBV9; J: TRBJ2-2; D: TRBD2; CDR3: CASSLRTSGHTGELFF; DNA: TGTGCCAGCAGCCTCCGGACTAGCGGACACACCGGGGAGCTGTTTTTT
V: TRBV4-1; J: TRBJ1-1; D: TRBD1; CDR3: CASSPDRGSGTEAFF; DNA: TGCGCCAGCAGCCCCGACAGGGGATCCGGCACTGAAGCTTTCTTT
V: TRBV5-1; J: TRBJ2-2; D: TRBD1; CDR3: CASSLDSPGQGSSGELFF; DNA: TGCGCCAGCAGCTTGGATTCCCCGGGACAGGGTTCGTCCGGGGAGCTGTTTTTT